This passage covers 18 T cell receptor beta chains from one sample sequenced in a study of radiotherapy plus CTLA-4 blockade in lung cancer. TCRdb's table, derived via immunoSEQ multiplex PCR, lists solely in-frame clones and lacks some. Here the sample spans tens of thousands of clones, 75% to 85% being singletons. The sequencing here drew on peripheral blood, taken from a patient treated with radiotherapy plus ipilimumab. The receptors were sampled from a human donor with non-small cell lung cancer who had a complete response to radiotherapy plus ipilimumab.

The V call is TRBV7-2, the J call TRBJ1-3, with 7 positions matching TRBD1. Germline trimming cut 5 bases from V and 1 base from J; bases unmatched to any gene: 8. The CDR3 runs to 16 residues. CDR1 and CDR2 from the germline V gene are SGHTA and FQGNSA. The CDR3 loop reads CASSPHSTGSGNTIYF. The CDR3 DNA is TGTGCCAGCAGCCCCCACTCGACAGGGTCTGGAAACACCATATATTTT.

The V and J genes are TRBV30 and TRBJ1-1; unclear D gene. V lost 5 bases and J 5 bases, leaving 15 bases between the germline ends. The length of the CDR3 is 13 residues. Germline V lookup: CDR1 GTSNPN, CDR2 SVGIG (reference sequence). The CDR3, as DNA: TGTGCCTGGTCCGAGGGTTGGAGAACTGAAGCTTTCTTT. It encodes CAWSEGWRTEAFF.

This clone was counted only a few times. CDR3 coding DNA: TGTGCCAGCAGGCAGACCGGGACTAGCGGGAGAAGGGTCACAGATACGCAGTATTTT. Encoded protein: CASRQTGTSGRRVTDTQYF. The chain carries TRBV7-8 and TRBJ2-3, with TRBD2 identical over 14 bases. The V and J ends lost 6 bases and 2 bases, in that order; junction bases with no gene match: 13. Germline assignment: CDR1 SGHVS and CDR2 FQNEAQ. This CDR3 has 19 amino acids.

The chain joins TRBV4-3 to TRBJ2-3; 9 nucleotides line up with TRBD2. Germline values: CDR1 LGHNA, CDR2 YSLEER. The V gene end was trimmed by 1 base and the J gene end by 3 bases; junction bases not matched to a gene: 5. The CDR3 runs to 16 residues. CDR3 protein: CASSQGLAVTTDTQYF. Here the CDR3 DNA reads TGCGCCAGCAGCCAAGGACTAGCGGTGACTACAGATACGCAGTATTTT.

The V call is TRBV9, the J call TRBJ1-4, with 9 bases lining up with TRBD1. The CDR3 is 16 residues long. Germline CDR1 SGDLS, CDR2 YYNGEE. V lost 4 bases, J lost 8 bases, and 12 bases stayed unmatched. The CDR3 DNA reads TGTGCCAGCAGCCCGACTGAGGGACAGGGAGGCGAAAAACTGTTTTTT. It encodes CASSPTEGQGGEKLFF.

V gene TRBV12-5 combines with J gene TRBJ2-3, with 9 bases matching TRBD2. After removal of 6 bases from V and 2 bases from J, the junction contained 18 bases not matched to a gene. The germline V gene encodes CDR1 LGHNT and CDR2 FRNRAP. The CDR3 is 19 amino acids. For the CDR3, the DNA is TGTGCTAGTGGGCCTTTTAATAGCGGGAGAGGGGGTGACACAGATACGCAGTATTTT. As protein: CASGPFNSGRGGDTDTQYF.

V usage is TRBV29-1 and J usage is TRBJ1-1; D may be TRBD1 (5 bases). Trimming stripped 7 bases from V and 2 bases from J, with 17 bases between. The CDR3 loop spans 14 amino acids. From germline, CDR1 is SQVTM and CDR2 ANQGSEA. CDR3 nucleotides: TGCAGCGCTACTGATACCGGGGGAAACACTGAAGCTTTCTTT. Its translation: CSATDTGGNTEAFF.

V usage is TRBV30 and J usage is TRBJ1-6, with a possible D match to TRBD1 (6 bases). V lost 2 bases to trimming and J lost 1 base, with 15 bases between them. Germline assignment: CDR1 GTSNPN and CDR2 SVGIG (reference sequence). The CDR3 covers 17 residues. The CDR3 nucleotides are TGTGCCTGGAGTCCACCAGAGGGGGAATCCTATAATTCACCCCTCCACTTT. This sequence encodes CAWSPPEGESYNSPLHF.

V usage is TRBV4-3 and J usage is TRBJ2-5, with TRBD2 matching 8 bases. The CDR3 spans 15 residues. Per germline, CDR1 LGHNA and CDR2 YSLEER. V shed 1 base and J 5 bases; nucleotides not matched to a gene: 6. CDR3 sequence: CASSQANGRGETQYF. As DNA, the CDR3 is TGCGCCAGCAGCCAAGCAAACGGGAGGGGTGAGACCCAGTACTTC.

Points on this clone: The CDR3 end shows no conserved phenylalanine or tryptophan, and so a read error is likely. V usage is TRBV6-5 and J usage is TRBJ1-2, with TRBD1 matching 11 bases. Trimming removed 6 bases from V and 8 bases from J; junction bases left unmatched: 8. The CDR3 is 14 residues long. The germline gives CDR1 MNHEY, CDR2 SVGAGI. The chain's CDR3 is CASSAPGQGGGYTS. Written as DNA, the CDR3 is TGTGCCAGCAGCGCCCCGGGACAGGGGGGCGGCTACACCTCC.

The V call is TRBV7-8, the J call TRBJ2-1, with TRBD2 matching 11 bases. V trimming: 1 base; J trimming: 8 bases; junction bases outside the gene matches: 13. CDR1 and CDR2 from the germline V gene are SGHVS and FQNEAQ. CDR3 length: 18 amino acids. In DNA form, the CDR3 reads TGTGCCAGCAGCTTAGGGTACCCGACTAGCGGGAAGCGGGATGAGCAGTTCTTC. This encodes CASSLGYPTSGKRDEQFF.

The gene calls are TRBV18 and TRBJ1-6; 10 nucleotides align to TRBD1. The V and J ends lost 3 bases and 8 bases, in that order; junction bases with no gene match: 4. Per the germline V gene, CDR1 is KGHSH and CDR2 is LQKENI. The CDR3 sequence is 15 residues long. Written as DNA, the CDR3 is TGTGCCAGCTCACCGCCGGACAGGGGGTATTCACCCCTCCACTTT. As protein: CASSPPDRGYSPLHF.

The chain links TRBV2 to TRBJ2-2; a weak D match, TRBD1 (6 bases). V was cut by 5 bases and J by 0 bases, with 13 bases left in between. CDR1 is SNHLY, CDR2 FYNNEI, per germline. The CDR3 has 16 amino acids. The CDR3 DNA is TGTGCCAGCAGTACTCGAGGGGGAACGAACACCGGGGAGCTGTTTTTT. Protein: CASSTRGGTNTGELFF.

This sequence joins TRBV7-8 and TRBJ1-1; D ambiguous. This CDR3 is built from 14 residues. Germline V gene sequence: CDR1 SGHVS, CDR2 FQNEAQ. Trimming shortened V by 2 bases and J by 1 base, and 8 bases separated the two germline ends. CDR3 sequence reads: CASSLSGKNTEAFF. Written as DNA, the CDR3 is TGTGCCAGCAGCTTATCCGGGAAGAACACTGAAGCTTTCTTT. Based on the CDR3 plus reference TRBV7-8 and TRBJ1-1, the full variable domain is GAGVSQSPRYKVAKRGQDVALRCDPISGHVSLFWYQQALGQGPEFLTYFQNEAQLDKSGLPSDRFFAERPEGSVSTLKIQRTQQEDSAVYLCASSLSGKNTEAFFGQGTRLTVV.

V and J are TRBV7-9 and TRBJ2-1, with 9 bases aligning to TRBD2. The J segment lost 7 bases and the V segment lost 3 bases, leaving 10 bases of the junction unmatched. The CDR3 runs to 16 residues. Germline CDR1 SEHNR, CDR2 FQNEAQ (reference sequence). DNA of the CDR3: TGTGCCAGCAGCTTTATAGCGGGGGTCGGTAGGAATGAGCAGTTCTTC. Translation gives CASSFIAGVGRNEQFF.

This clone has only one observation. The J gene is TRBJ1-6, the V gene TRBV2, with 8 bases that match TRBD1. In germline, CDR1 is SNHLY, CDR2 FYNNEI. CDR3 length: 14 residues. Losses at the gene ends were 8 bases for V and 7 bases for J; bases not matched to a gene: 7. The CDR3 region is CASVEGQANSPLHF. The DNA for the CDR3 is TGTGCCAGCGTGGAGGGACAGGCAAATTCACCCCTCCACTTT.

The chain links TRBV30 to TRBJ2-2; TRBD2 matches at 10 bases. The CDR3 has 17 amino acids. The V gene's germline CDR1 is GTSNPN and CDR2 SVGIG (reference sequence). Unmatched junction bases numbered 14, after V lost 3 bases and J lost 7 bases. Here the CDR3 reads CAWRGLAGEKVIGELFF. CDR3 bases: TGTGCCTGGAGGGGCCTAGCGGGAGAGAAGGTTATCGGGGAGCTGTTTTTT.

The chain recombines TRBV19 with TRBJ2-7, with TRBD2 matching 7 bases. This CDR3 has 13 residues. Germline V gene data show CDR1 as LNHDA and CDR2 as SQIVND (reference sequence). V lost 6 bases and J lost 4; bases outside the gene matches: 6. The CDR3 is CASSKSGGYEQYF. CDR3 nucleotide sequence: TGTGCCAGTAGCAAATCGGGGGGATACGAGCAGTACTTC. Looking up the rest from reference TRBV19 and TRBJ2-7 gives the full variable domain: DGGITQSPKYLFRKEGQNVTLSCEQNLNHDAMYWYRQDPGQGLRLIYYSQIVNDFQKGDIAEGYSVSREKKESFPLTVTSAQKNPTAFYLCASSKSGGYEQYFGPGTRLTVT.